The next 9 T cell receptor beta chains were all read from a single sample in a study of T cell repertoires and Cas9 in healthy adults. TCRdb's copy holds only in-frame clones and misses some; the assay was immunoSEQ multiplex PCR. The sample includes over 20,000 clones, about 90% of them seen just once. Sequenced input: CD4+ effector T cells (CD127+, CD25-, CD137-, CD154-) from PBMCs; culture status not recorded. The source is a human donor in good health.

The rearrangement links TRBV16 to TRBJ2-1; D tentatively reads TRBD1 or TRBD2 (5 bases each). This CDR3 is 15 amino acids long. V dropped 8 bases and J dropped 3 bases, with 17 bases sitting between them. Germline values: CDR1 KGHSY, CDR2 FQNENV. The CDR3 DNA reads TGTGCCAGCCGGACCTCCGGGGCGGACTACAATGAGCAGTTCTTC. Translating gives CASRTSGADYNEQFF.

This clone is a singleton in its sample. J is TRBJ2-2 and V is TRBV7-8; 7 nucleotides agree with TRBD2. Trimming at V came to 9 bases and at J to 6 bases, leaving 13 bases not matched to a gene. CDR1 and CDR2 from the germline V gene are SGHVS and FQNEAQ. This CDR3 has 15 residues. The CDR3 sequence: CARSRSGASAGELFF. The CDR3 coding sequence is TGTGCCAGAAGCAGAAGCGGGGCCTCGGCCGGGGAGCTGTTTTTT.

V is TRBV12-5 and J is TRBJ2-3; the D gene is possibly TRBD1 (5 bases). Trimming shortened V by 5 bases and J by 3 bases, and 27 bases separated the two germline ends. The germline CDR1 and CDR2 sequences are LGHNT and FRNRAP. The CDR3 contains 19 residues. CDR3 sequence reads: CASGLIALGHNRETDTQYF. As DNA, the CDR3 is TGTGCTAGTGGTCTAATAGCCCTTGGACACAACCGAGAAACAGATACGCAGTATTTT.

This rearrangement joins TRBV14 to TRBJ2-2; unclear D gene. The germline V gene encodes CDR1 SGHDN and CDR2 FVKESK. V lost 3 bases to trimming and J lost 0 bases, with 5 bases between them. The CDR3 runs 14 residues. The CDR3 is CASSQGTNTGELFF. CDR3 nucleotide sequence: TGTGCCAGCAGCCAGGGTACGAACACCGGGGAGCTGTTTTTT. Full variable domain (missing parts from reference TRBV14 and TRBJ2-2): EAGVTQFPSHSVIEKGQTVTLRCDPISGHDNLYWYRRVMGKEIKFLLHFVKESKQDESGMPNNRFLAERTGGTYSTLKVQPAELEDSGVYFCASSQGTNTGELFFGEGSRLTVL.

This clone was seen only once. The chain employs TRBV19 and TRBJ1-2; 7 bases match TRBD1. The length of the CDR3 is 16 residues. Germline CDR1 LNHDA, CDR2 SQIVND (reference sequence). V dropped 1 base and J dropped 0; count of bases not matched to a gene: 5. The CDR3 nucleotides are TGTGCCAGTAGTATAGGGGGACAGACTCCTAACTATGGCTACACCTTC. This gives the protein CASSIGGQTPNYGYTF.

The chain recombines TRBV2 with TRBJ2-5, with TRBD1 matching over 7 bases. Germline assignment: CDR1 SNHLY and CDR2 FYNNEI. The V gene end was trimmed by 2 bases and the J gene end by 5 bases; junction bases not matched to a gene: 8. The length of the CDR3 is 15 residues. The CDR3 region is CASSELGGRVETQYF. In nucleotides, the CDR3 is TGTGCCAGCAGTGAATTAGGGGGCAGGGTGGAGACCCAGTACTTC.

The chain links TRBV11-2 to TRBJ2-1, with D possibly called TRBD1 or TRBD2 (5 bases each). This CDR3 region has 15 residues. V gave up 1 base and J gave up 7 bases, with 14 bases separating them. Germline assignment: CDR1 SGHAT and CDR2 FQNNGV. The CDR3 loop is CASSLVARELNEQFF. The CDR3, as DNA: TGTGCCAGCAGCTTAGTAGCCAGGGAGCTTAATGAGCAGTTCTTC.

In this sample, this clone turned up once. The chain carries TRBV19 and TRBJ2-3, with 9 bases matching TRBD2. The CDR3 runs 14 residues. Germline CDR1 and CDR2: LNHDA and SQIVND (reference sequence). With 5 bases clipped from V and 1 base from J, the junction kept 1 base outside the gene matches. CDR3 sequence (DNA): TGTGCCAGTAGTCGGACTAGCGGCACAGATACGCAGTATTTT. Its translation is CASSRTSGTDTQYF.

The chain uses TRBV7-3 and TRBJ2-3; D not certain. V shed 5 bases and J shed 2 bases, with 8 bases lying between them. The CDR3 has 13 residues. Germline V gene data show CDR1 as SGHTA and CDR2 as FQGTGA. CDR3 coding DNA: TGTGCCAGCAGCCCCCAGGACACAGATACGCAGTATTTT. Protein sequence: CASSPQDTDTQYF.